This T cell receptor (beta chain) was documented in a study of blood T cell repertoires in COVID-19. Study overall: COVID-19 samples from acute and convalescent phases originated in the United States, Italy and Spain. Sources were T cells, B-cell-depleted T cells, or PBMCs; the material itself was cDNA or gDNA.

Per the authors' pipeline: Estimation of nucleated cell counts relied on the amplification of reference gene primers. Using immunoSEQ multiplex PCR, the repertoire was profiled, and TCRdb retains in-frame clones only, with some absent. V, J and clone size are taken as reported in that table, and D and trimming were inferred from the DNA itself. The repertoire holds fewer than 200,000 clones, with roughly 86% as singletons. V dropped 7 bases and J dropped 4; count of bases not matched to a gene: 7. CDR3 length equals 15 residues. Germline lookup yields CDR1 MDHEN and CDR2 SYDVKM. This clone was detected a few times.

Sequences were obtained from peripheral blood. The chain couples TRBV28 to TRBJ2-7; 13 bases are a match to TRBD2. The sequence was obtained from a woman aged 55-69 years who had recovered from COVID-19. The CDR3, as DNA: TGTGCCAGCACCTTGGGACTAGCGGGGAAGTACGAGCAGTACTTC. It translates to CASTLGLAGKYEQYF.